The clone carrying this T cell receptor beta chain was detected only a few times. Antigen: not known. The treatment here: about 20 received Ad26.COV2.S at low or high dose, single or two shots; about 5 received placebo; per-sample allocation not given. Samples came from day 63 after the first vaccine or placebo injection. The study used a vaccine consisting of an Ad26 vector that expressed Wuhan-strain SARS-CoV-2 spike. Clones were read by immunoSEQ multiplex PCR, and TCRdb kept only the in-frame ones, dropping some. This table holds around 250,000 clones, approximately 87% found once. These data are taken from a study of Ad26.COV2.S vaccination and SARS-CoV-2 variants. Study-wide results and caveats: Possible underestimation of total T cell responses by the TCR breadth and depth analyses was noted. After vaccination, substantial breadth of spike-specific CD8+ and CD4+ responses was reported.

The V end was cut by 0 bases, the J end by 2 bases, with 15 bases between. The CDR3 totals 16 residues. Germline values: CDR1 SGHNT, CDR2 YYREEE (reference sequence). The TCR comes from a person aged 18 to 59 who received the Ad26.COV2.S COVID-19 vaccine or a placebo. The genes are TRBV5-4 and TRBJ2-7, with D maybe TRBD1 (6 bases). Sequenced material: peripheral blood, taken in a trial of Ad26.COV2.S vaccine versus placebo. CDR3 amino acids: CASSLDLGGVAYEQYF. CDR3 sequence (DNA): TGTGCCAGCAGCTTGGACTTAGGGGGAGTAGCCTACGAGCAGTACTTC.